The clone carrying this TCR beta chain was found many times. Its antigen is unidentified. The record originates from a study of human T cells and chemical hapten exposure. The CDR3 covers 13 residues. Germline V gene lookup returns CDR1 SGHDN and CDR2 FVKESK. Trimming at V came to 2 bases and at J to 2 bases, leaving 0 bases not matched to a gene. As the library was built, unique molecular identifiers were attached to individual cDNA molecules. Per the study methods: Between 23,224 and 690,600 TCRs appeared in each sample, and the median stood at 95,638. MiXCR, applied by TCRdb to the RACE reads, yields one record per CDR3 protein. It is TCRdb's table, rather than the study itself, that gives the V and J calls and clone size. The sample holds 50,000 to 80,000 distinct CDR3 sequences, 8% to 13% seen once. As to time point: patch test 3, about 24 weeks after DPC sensitization. Treatment given: therapeutic diphenylcyclopropenone sensitization with weekly scalp DPC.

General study points: Positive correlation was observed between PT1 expanded TCR counts and patch test score. The number of TCRs over 1 in 1000 frequency stayed unchanged after DPC.

The sequencing used whole blood, collected in connection with sensitization to the hapten diphenylcyclopropenone (DPC). This sequence joins TRBV14 and TRBJ2-7; 7 bases map to TRBD1. The TCR sequence derives from a woman under 40 with alopecia areata. Some clones in this sample may be carry-over from other donors' samples. The CDR3 DNA sequence: TGTGCCAGCAGCCAACAGGGGGCCTACGAGCAGTACTTC. Encoded protein: CASSQQGAYEQYF.